The T cell receptor (beta chain) under discussion was sequenced for a study of blood T cell repertoires in COVID-19. TCRdb's table, derived via immunoSEQ multiplex PCR, lists solely in-frame clones and lacks some. The repertoire includes about 220,000 clones, about four fifths of them detected once, and approximately 1.3% sits in the top ten. Per the germline V gene, CDR1 is ENHRY and CDR2 is SYGVKD. With 0 bases clipped from V and 9 bases from J, the junction kept 2 bases outside the gene matches. The CDR3 consists of 12 residues. The chain joins TRBV10-3 to TRBJ2-7, with 7 bases matching TRBD1. The clonotype was recovered from a woman between 40 and 55 years old with acute COVID-19. The sample taken for sequencing was PBMCs or T cells enriched from blood (not recorded which). This chain's CDR3 is CAISESGQSQYF. DNA of the CDR3: TGTGCCATCAGTGAGTCGGGACAGTCGCAGTACTTC.